The clone carrying this TCR beta chain was seen many times. One entry per CDR3 protein results from TCRdb running MiXCR on the 5' RACE reads. Here the sample spans fewer than 250,000 distinct CDR3 sequences, around 19% being singletons. Looked up from germline, CDR1 is SQVTM and CDR2 is ANQGSEA. This CDR3 is built from 14 residues. V gave up 6 bases and J gave up 9 bases; unmatched junction bases: 13. This specimen belongs to a study of T-cell memory formation after mild COVID-19. The receptor was derived from an adult woman who had mild COVID-19 (a few samples of this study predate the infection). Cell type and time point are not known. The genes are TRBV29-1 and TRBJ2-7; 11 bases are a match to TRBD2. The specimen was PBMCs or a T cell subset sorted from them (not recorded which). The CDR3 DNA reads as TGCAGCGTGGTGGGGGTTAGCGGGAGGGCCTGGCAGTACTTC. Protein sequence: CSVVGVSGRAWQYF.